This T cell receptor (beta chain) came from a study of T cells after yellow fever vaccination. Per the germline V gene, CDR1 is ENHRY and CDR2 is SYGVKD. The J segment lost 6 bases and the V segment lost 8 bases, leaving 12 bases of the junction unmatched. This CDR3 comprises 14 residues. General study points: The secondary T-cell response peaked on day 5, not day 15, but was weaker. From the bulk population, abundant clonotypes could contaminate and appear within FACS-sorted repertoires.

Conversion of TCR transcripts into cDNA relied on 5'RACE template switching, which added a universal primer site and UMIs. TCRdb reanalysed the 5' RACE reads using MiXCR and keeps one entry per CDR3 protein. The repertoire holds about 340,000 distinct CDR3 sequences, with 7.5% to 9% as singletons. As concerns this clonotype: Its antigen remains unidentified.

The TCR was taken from a man between 18 and 29 years old who received the YFV17D yellow fever vaccine. The chain carries TRBV10-3 and TRBJ1-2; 7 bases are a match to TRBD1. The material sequenced was PBMCs, taken on the day of the first yellow fever vaccination. The CDR3 protein is CAIGITGEWHGYTF. The DNA of the CDR3 is TGTGCCATCGGGATCACAGGGGAATGGCATGGCTACACCTTC.